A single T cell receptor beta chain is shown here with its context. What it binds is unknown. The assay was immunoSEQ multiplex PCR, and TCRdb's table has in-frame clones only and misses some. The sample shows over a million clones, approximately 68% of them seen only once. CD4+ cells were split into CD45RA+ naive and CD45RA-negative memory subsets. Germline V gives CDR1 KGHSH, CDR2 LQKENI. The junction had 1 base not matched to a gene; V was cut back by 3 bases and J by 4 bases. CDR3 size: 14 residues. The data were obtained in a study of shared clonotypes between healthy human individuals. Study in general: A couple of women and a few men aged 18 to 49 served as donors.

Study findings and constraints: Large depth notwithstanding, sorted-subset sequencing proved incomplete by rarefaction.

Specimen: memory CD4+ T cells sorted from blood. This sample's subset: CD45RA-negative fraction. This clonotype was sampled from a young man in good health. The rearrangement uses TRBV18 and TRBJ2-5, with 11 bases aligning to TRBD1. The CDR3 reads CASSPGTGGETQYF. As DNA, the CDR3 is TGTGCCAGCTCACCCGGGACAGGGGGAGAGACCCAGTACTTC. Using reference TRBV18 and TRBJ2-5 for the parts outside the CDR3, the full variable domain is NAGVMQNPRHLVRRRGQEARLRCSPMKGHSHVYWYRQLPEEGLKFMVYLQKENIIDESGMPKERFSAEFPKEGPSILRIQQVVRGDSAAYFCASSPGTGGETQYFGPGTRLLVL.